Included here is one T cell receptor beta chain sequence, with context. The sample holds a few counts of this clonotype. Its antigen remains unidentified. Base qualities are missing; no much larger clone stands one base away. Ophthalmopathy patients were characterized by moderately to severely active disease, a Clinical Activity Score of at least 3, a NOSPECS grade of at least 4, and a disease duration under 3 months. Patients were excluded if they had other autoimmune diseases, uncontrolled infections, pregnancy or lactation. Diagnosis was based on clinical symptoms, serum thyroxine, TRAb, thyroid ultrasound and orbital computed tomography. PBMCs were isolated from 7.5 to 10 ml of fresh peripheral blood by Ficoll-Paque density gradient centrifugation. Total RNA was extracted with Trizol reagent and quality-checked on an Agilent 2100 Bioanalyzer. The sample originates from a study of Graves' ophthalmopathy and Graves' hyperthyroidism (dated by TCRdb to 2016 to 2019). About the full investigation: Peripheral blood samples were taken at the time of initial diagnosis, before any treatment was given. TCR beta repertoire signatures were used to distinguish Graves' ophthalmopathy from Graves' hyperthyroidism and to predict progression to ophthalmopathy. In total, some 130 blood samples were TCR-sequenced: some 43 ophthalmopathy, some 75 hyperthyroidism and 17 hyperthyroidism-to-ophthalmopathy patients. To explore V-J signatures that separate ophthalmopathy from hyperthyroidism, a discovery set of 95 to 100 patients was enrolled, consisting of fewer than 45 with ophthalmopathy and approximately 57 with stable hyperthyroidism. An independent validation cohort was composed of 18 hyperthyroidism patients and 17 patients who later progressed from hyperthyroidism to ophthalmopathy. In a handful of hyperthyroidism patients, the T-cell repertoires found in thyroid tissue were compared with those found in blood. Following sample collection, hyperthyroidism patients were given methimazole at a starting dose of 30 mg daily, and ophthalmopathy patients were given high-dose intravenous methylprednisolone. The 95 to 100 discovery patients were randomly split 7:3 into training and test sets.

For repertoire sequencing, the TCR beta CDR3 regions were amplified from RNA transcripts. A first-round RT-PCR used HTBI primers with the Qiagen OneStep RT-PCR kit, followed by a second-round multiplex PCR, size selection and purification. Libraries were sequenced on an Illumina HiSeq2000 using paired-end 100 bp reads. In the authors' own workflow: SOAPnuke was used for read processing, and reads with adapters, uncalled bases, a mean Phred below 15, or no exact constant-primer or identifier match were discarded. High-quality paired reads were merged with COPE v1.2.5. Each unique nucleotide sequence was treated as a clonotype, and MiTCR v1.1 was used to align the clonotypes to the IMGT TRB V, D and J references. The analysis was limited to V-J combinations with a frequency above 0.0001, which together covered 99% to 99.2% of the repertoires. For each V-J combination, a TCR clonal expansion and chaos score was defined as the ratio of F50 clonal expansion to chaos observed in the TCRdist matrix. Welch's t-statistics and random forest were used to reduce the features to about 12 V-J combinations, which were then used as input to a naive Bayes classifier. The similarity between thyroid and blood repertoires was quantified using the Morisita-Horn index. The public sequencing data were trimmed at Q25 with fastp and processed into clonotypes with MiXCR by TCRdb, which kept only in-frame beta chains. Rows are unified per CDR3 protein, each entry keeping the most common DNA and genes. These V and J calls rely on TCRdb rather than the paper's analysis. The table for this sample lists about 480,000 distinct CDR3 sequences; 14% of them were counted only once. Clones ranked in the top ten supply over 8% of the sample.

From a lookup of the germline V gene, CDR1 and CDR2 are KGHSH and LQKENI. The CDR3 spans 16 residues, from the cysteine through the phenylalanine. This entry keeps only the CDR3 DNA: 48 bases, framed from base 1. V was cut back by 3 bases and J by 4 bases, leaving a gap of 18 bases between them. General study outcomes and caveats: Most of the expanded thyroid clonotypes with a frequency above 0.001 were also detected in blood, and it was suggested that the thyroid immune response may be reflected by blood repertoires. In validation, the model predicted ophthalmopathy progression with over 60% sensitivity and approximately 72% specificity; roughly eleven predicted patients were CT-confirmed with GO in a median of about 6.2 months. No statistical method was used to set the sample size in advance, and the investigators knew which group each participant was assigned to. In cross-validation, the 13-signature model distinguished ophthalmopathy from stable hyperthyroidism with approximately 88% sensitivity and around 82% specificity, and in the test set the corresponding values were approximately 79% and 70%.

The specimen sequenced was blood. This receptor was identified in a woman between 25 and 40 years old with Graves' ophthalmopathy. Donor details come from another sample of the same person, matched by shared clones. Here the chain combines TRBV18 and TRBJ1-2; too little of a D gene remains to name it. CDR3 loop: CASSPRRVAEIYGYTF. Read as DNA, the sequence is TGTGCCAGCTCACCCAGGAGGGTAGCCGAGATCTATGGCTACACCTTC.